The sequence of this TCR beta chain was determined in a study of T cell changes during pregnancy in multiple sclerosis. The CDR3 consists of 14 residues. V lost 4 bases to trimming and J lost 3 bases; unmatched junction nucleotides: 5. Germline assignment: CDR1 SEHNR and CDR2 FQNEAQ (reference sequence). Some clones are missing from TCRdb's copy, which holds only in-frame ones; the method was immunoSEQ multiplex PCR. The sample lists approximately 88,000 clones, about 93% occurring once. The clonotype was recovered from a female donor with multiple sclerosis, enrolled in a pregnancy study. The chain has TRBV7-9 and TRBJ2-5, with 7 bases that match TRBD2. The sample was peripheral blood, taken in the third trimester of pregnancy. The CDR3 bases are TGTGCCAGCAGCTCCTCCAGCGGGGAAGAGACCCAGTACTTC. The encoded protein is CASSSSSGEETQYF. Supplemented by reference TRBV7-9 and TRBJ2-5, the full variable domain reads DTGVSQNPRHKITKRGQNVTFRCDPISEHNRLYWYRQTLGQGPEFLTYFQNEAQLEKSRLLSDRFSAERPKGSFSTLEIQRTEQGDSAMYLCASSSSSGEETQYFGPGTRLLVL.